This T cell receptor (beta chain) was found in a study of neoadjuvant anti-PD-1 for oral cavity cancer. Sequencing used immunoSEQ multiplex PCR; TCRdb keeps in-frame clones, though not all of them. This table has 75,000 or so clones, 70% to 85% appearing once. The CDR3 totals 13 residues. Germline V gene data show CDR1 as LNHDA and CDR2 as SQIVND (reference sequence). V shed 6 bases and J shed 3 bases, with 11 bases lying between them. Patients had HPV-negative, locally advanced oral cavity squamous cell carcinoma. The rearrangement links TRBV19 to TRBJ1-2; D unclear. The sequence came from a person between 40 and 79 years old with oral cavity squamous cell carcinoma. Here the sequenced sample was PBMCs, taken before nivolumab (anti-PD-1) treatment. In DNA form, the CDR3 reads TGTGCCAGTAGCTCTCCGGCGGACTATGGCTACACCTTC. Translating it yields CASSSPADYGYTF.